A single sample gave rise to the 30 T cell receptor beta chains below, sequenced in a study of blood T cell repertoires in COVID-19. Assay used: immunoSEQ multiplex PCR; TCRdb lists only in-frame clones, some missing. The data show nearly 35,000 clones, roughly 92% seen once. What was sequenced was peripheral blood. The receptors derive from a human donor in a cohort sampled during active COVID-19.

The rearrangement links TRBV6-5 to TRBJ2-7; 9 bases agree with TRBD1. The germline gives CDR1 MNHEY, CDR2 SVGAGI. The CDR3 has 15 amino acids. Losses at the gene ends were 6 bases for V and 2 bases for J; bases not matched to a gene: 8. The DNA for the CDR3 is TGTGCCAGCAGGGCAAGAACAGGGGGCCCCTACGAGCAGTACTTC. This sequence encodes CASRARTGGPYEQYF.

The CDR3 coding sequence is TGTGCCAGCTCACCACTCCAGGGGGACACTGAAGCTTTCTTT. Translating gives CASSPLQGDTEAFF. This chain links TRBV18 with TRBJ1-1, with TRBD1 matching over 7 bases. Germline values: CDR1 KGHSH, CDR2 LQKENI. The CDR3 has 14 amino acids. The V and J ends lost 1 base and 3 bases, in that order; junction bases with no gene match: 2. Full variable domain (rest looked up from reference TRBV18 and TRBJ1-1): NAGVMQNPRHLVRRRGQEARLRCSPMKGHSHVYWYRQLPEEGLKFMVYLQKENIIDESGMPKERFSAEFPKEGPSILRIQQVVRGDSAAYFCASSPLQGDTEAFFGQGTRLTVV.

J is TRBJ1-3 and V is TRBV7-8; 7 bases fit TRBD1. The J segment lost 4 bases and the V segment lost 0 bases, leaving 3 bases of the junction unmatched. The CDR3 sequence is 15 residues long. Germline V lookup: CDR1 SGHVS, CDR2 FQNEAQ. As DNA, the CDR3 is TGTGCCAGCAGCTTAGCGGGCAGGGGGGGAAACACCATATATTTT. Amino acid sequence: CASSLAGRGGNTIYF.

This clone has only one observation. The rearrangement joins TRBV10-3 to TRBJ2-7; the match to TRBD1 covers 11 bases. V lost 11 bases and J lost 5; bases outside the gene matches: 11. The CDR3 sequence is 14 residues long. Germline V gene data show CDR1 as ENHRY and CDR2 as SYGVKD. The CDR3 nucleotides read TGTGCCTCCCAAGACGGACAGGGGGCGGACGAGCAGTACTTC. It specifies CASQDGQGADEQYF.

The chain couples TRBV6-5 to TRBJ1-1, with TRBD1 matching over 7 bases. The V gene end was trimmed by 6 bases and the J gene end by 6 bases; junction bases not matched to a gene: 4. Germline CDR1 is MNHEY and CDR2 is SVGAGI. There are 12 residues in the CDR3. Written as DNA, the CDR3 is TGTGCCAGCAGCGTGACAGGGTCTGAAGCTTTCTTT. It yields the protein CASSVTGSEAFF.

The chain recombines TRBV7-9 with TRBJ1-1; 7 nucleotides agree with TRBD1. Per germline, CDR1 SEHNR and CDR2 FQNEAQ (reference sequence). The J segment lost 0 bases and the V segment lost 6 bases, leaving 13 bases of the junction unmatched. The CDR3 contains 17 residues. The CDR3 sequence is CASRKQGSLMMNTEAFF. The CDR3 DNA sequence: TGTGCCAGCAGGAAACAGGGGAGTTTGATGATGAACACTGAAGCTTTCTTT.

The chain employs TRBV5-1 and TRBJ2-2, with no clear D. The CDR3 has 15 amino acids. V was clipped by 6 bases and J by 3 bases, with 15 bases between them. CDR1 and CDR2 (germline): SGHRS, YFSETQ. The CDR3 DNA follows: TGCGCCAGCAAAAACGGCAGGTTGGACACCGGGGAGCTGTTTTTT. Residues: CASKNGRLDTGELFF.

The rearrangement links TRBV27 to TRBJ1-2, with 9 bases that match TRBD1. Germline V gives CDR1 MNHEY, CDR2 SMNVEV (reference sequence). The V segment lost 6 bases and the J segment 8 bases; nucleotides outside the gene matches: 7. The CDR3 consists of 13 residues. The CDR3 DNA follows: TGTGCCAGCAGCCAGGGACAGGGCCGAGGCTACACCTTC. It specifies CASSQGQGRGYTF.

V gene TRBV19 combines with J gene TRBJ2-1; 12 bases are a match to TRBD2. The CDR3 extends over 15 amino acids. V shed 7 bases, J shed 4 bases, and the junction held 5 bases outside the gene matches. Germline V lookup: CDR1 LNHDA, CDR2 SQIVND (reference sequence). CDR3 sequence: CASTLTSGSYNEQFF. As DNA, the CDR3 is TGTGCCAGTACCTTGACTAGCGGGAGTTACAATGAGCAGTTCTTC.

This CDR3 is CASSFWEGRDLAEAFF. CDR3 DNA: TGTGCCAGCAGTTTTTGGGAGGGCAGGGACCTGGCGGAAGCTTTCTTT. The V gene is TRBV27, the J gene TRBJ1-1; D is possibly TRBD1 (5 bases). The ends were cut back, 3 bases at V and 8 bases at J, with 22 bases in the middle. The length of the CDR3 is 16 residues. CDR1 and CDR2 (germline): MNHEY, SMNVEV (reference sequence).

The chain recombines TRBV7-3 with TRBJ1-1; D remains unclear. This CDR3 is built from 14 residues. Between the trimmed V and J ends, which lost 5 bases and 6 bases, there was a span of 16 bases. Per the germline V gene, CDR1 is SGHTA and CDR2 is FQGTGA. The chain's CDR3 is CASSLEGYGAEAFF. DNA for the CDR3: TGTGCCAGCAGCCTAGAGGGCTACGGGGCTGAAGCTTTCTTT.

The V and J genes are TRBV13 and TRBJ1-2; 9 positions match TRBD1. V gave up 6 bases and J gave up 0 bases; unmatched junction bases: 17. The V gene's germline CDR1 is PRHDT and CDR2 FYEKMQ (reference sequence). The CDR3 spans 19 residues. The CDR3 nucleotides read TGTGCCAGCAGATTAAGCGGAATCCGGGACAGGGAAACTAACTATGGCTACACCTTC. Its protein is CASRLSGIRDRETNYGYTF.

The chain uses TRBV9 and TRBJ2-2; D is unresolved. The length of the CDR3 is 17 residues. Germline CDR1 reads SGDLS; CDR2 reads YYNGEE. The germline V and J ends were trimmed by 2 bases and 4 bases, with 18 bases remaining between them. As DNA, the CDR3 is TGTGCCAGCAGCGTCTACGGTTCTACCTCATCCACCGGGGAGCTGTTTTTT. Its translation: CASSVYGSTSSTGELFF.

The CDR3 sequence is CASSQLLAARYNEQFF. CDR3 nucleotides: TGTGCCAGCAGCCAGTTACTAGCTGCCCGATACAATGAGCAGTTCTTC. The chain combines TRBV14 with TRBJ2-1; perhaps TRBD2 as D (6 bases). Trimming took 3 bases from V and 4 from J, leaving 16 bases between them. Germline CDR1 and CDR2: SGHDN and FVKESK. The CDR3 sequence is 16 residues long.

The V call is TRBV4-1, the J call TRBJ2-7, with D perhaps matching TRBD2 (6 bases). The V end lost 4 bases, the J end lost 2 bases, and 15 bases lay between the germline ends. The CDR3 has 15 residues. Looked up from germline, CDR1 is MGHRA and CDR2 is YSYEKL. DNA for the CDR3: TGCGCCAGCAGCCGACCCGGGACTTACCCCTACGAGCAGTACTTC. It specifies CASSRPGTYPYEQYF.

The chain is built from TRBV15 and TRBJ1-5; perhaps TRBD1 as D (6 bases). The CDR3 is 17 amino acids. With 0 bases removed from V and 4 bases from J, the gap between germline ends came to 16 bases. Germline CDR1 reads LNHNV; CDR2 reads YYDKDF (reference sequence). The CDR3 is CATSRDRWSGVNQPQHF. The CDR3 nucleotides are TGTGCCACCAGCAGAGATAGGTGGTCAGGGGTTAATCAGCCCCAGCATTTT.

The chain links TRBV28 to TRBJ1-5, with a possible D match to TRBD1 (6 bases). Germline-derived CDR1 and CDR2 are MDHEN and SYDVKM. Trimming removed 5 bases from V and 0 bases from J, with 26 bases in between. This CDR3 spans 20 amino acids. This chain's CDR3 is CASSPWRFRGSPHSNQPQHF. The CDR3 nucleotides read TGTGCCAGCAGTCCTTGGAGGTTCAGGGGCTCGCCGCATAGCAATCAGCCCCAGCATTTT. The variable domain in full, with the rest retrieved from reference TRBV28 and TRBJ1-5, is DVKVTQSSRYLVKRTGEKVFLECVQDMDHENMFWYRQDPGLGLRLIYFSYDVKMKEKGDIPEGYSVSREKKERFSLILESASTNQTSMYLCASSPWRFRGSPHSNQPQHFGDGTRLSIL.

V and J are TRBV5-5 and TRBJ1-1; D may be TRBD1 (6 bases). The length of the CDR3 is 13 residues. The V end was cut by 3 bases, the J end by 2 bases, with 8 bases between. In germline, CDR1 is SGHKS, CDR2 YYEKEE (reference sequence). CDR3 bases: TGTGCCAGCAGCTGGACAGCCAACACTGAAGCTTTCTTT. It specifies CASSWTANTEAFF.

The chain combines TRBV20-1 with TRBJ2-7, with a weak D call TRBD1 (6 bases). The V end was cut by 3 bases, the J end by 4 bases, with 16 bases between. The germline V gene has CDR1 DFQATT and CDR2 SNEGSKA (reference sequence). CDR3 length: 14 amino acids. The CDR3 DNA sequence: TGCAGTGCTAGTAACCCACTAGGGGGATACGAGCAGTACTTC. This sequence encodes CSASNPLGGYEQYF.

This clone was observed a single time. The rearrangement uses TRBV27 and TRBJ1-1; D is unresolved. The V gene lost 1 base and the J gene lost 4 bases, with 10 bases spanning the gap. The CDR3 is 14 amino acids. Germline CDR1 reads MNHEY; CDR2 reads SMNVEV (reference sequence). CDR3 amino acids: CASSLFRGGTEAFF. In DNA form, the CDR3 reads TGTGCCAGCAGTTTATTTCGGGGTGGCACTGAAGCTTTCTTT.

This chain joins TRBV6-1 and TRBJ1-2; D is ambiguous. The CDR3 spans 15 residues. V lost 3 bases, J lost 8 bases, and 19 bases lay in between. Germline lookup yields CDR1 MNHNS and CDR2 SASEGT. CDR3 loop: CASSEPPLGVDGYTF. The DNA for the CDR3 is TGTGCCAGCAGTGAGCCCCCACTGGGCGTAGACGGCTACACCTTC.

The chain links TRBV28 to TRBJ2-7; the match to TRBD2 covers 8 bases. With V trimmed by 4 bases and J by 3 bases, 8 bases remained unmatched. CDR3 length: 15 amino acids. CDR1 is MDHEN and CDR2 is SYDVKM in the germline V gene. Here the CDR3 reads CASSYPGLGLYEQYF. The CDR3, as DNA: TGTGCCAGCAGTTACCCGGGACTAGGCCTCTACGAGCAGTACTTC.

The chain couples TRBV6-5 to TRBJ1-3; D is unclear. The CDR3 sequence is 11 residues long. The V gene lost 3 bases and the J gene lost 5 bases, with 2 bases spanning the gap. Germline CDR1 MNHEY, CDR2 SVGAGI. As DNA, the CDR3 is TGTGCCAGCAGTTATAGAAACACCATATATTTT. Amino acids: CASSYRNTIYF.

The chain recombines TRBV7-2 with TRBJ2-1; 7 bases are a match to TRBD2. The J segment lost 2 bases and the V segment lost 6 bases, leaving 13 bases of the junction unmatched. The CDR3 spans 17 residues. In germline, CDR1 is SGHTA, CDR2 FQGNSA. The CDR3 coding sequence is TGTGCCAGCAGTGTACCCCCCCGGGACTACCCCTACAATGAGCAGTTCTTC. This gives the protein CASSVPPRDYPYNEQFF. The variable domain in full, completed from reference TRBV7-2 and TRBJ2-1, reads GAGVSQSPSNKVTEKGKDVELRCDPISGHTALYWYRQSLGQGLEFLIYFQGNSAPDKSGLPSDRFSAERTGGSVSTLTIQRTQQEDSAVYLCASSVPPRDYPYNEQFFGPGTRLTVL.

The V and J genes are TRBV5-1 and TRBJ2-7, with 10 bases lining up with TRBD1. Germline loops: CDR1 SGHRS, CDR2 YFSETQ. The CDR3 spans 15 residues. With V trimmed by 1 base and J by 4 bases, 5 bases remained unmatched. The CDR3 DNA reads TGCGCCAGCAGCTTGACCGGGACAGGGGTTTACGAGCAGTACTTC. It translates to CASSLTGTGVYEQYF.

The gene calls are TRBV10-3 and TRBJ1-2, with no clear D. Germline CDR1 reads ENHRY; CDR2 reads SYGVKD. Trimming removed 3 bases from V and 8 bases from J, with 19 bases in between. The CDR3 is made up of 15 amino acids. The CDR3 loop reads CAISDPGNGRRGYTF. In nucleotides, the CDR3 is TGTGCCATCAGTGACCCCGGGAACGGCCGCAGGGGCTACACCTTC.

This chain connects TRBV7-2 to TRBJ1-3; the D gene is possibly TRBD1 (6 bases). Germline loops: CDR1 SGHTA, CDR2 FQGNSA. The CDR3 covers 15 residues. The V gene lost 2 bases and the J gene lost 3 bases, with 11 bases spanning the gap. CDR3 amino acids: CASSLQGNGGNTIYF. The CDR3 DNA sequence: TGTGCCAGCAGCTTACAGGGGAACGGTGGAAACACCATATATTTT.

The chain uses TRBV10-2 and TRBJ1-1; 8 bases are a match to TRBD1. CDR1 WSHSY and CDR2 SAAADI come from the germline V gene. The J segment lost 1 base and the V segment lost 10 bases, leaving 17 bases of the junction unmatched. The length of the CDR3 is 17 residues. The CDR3 DNA reads as TGCGCCAAGTCGACAGGGGCTCAAATTGGGGGGAACACTGAAGCTTTCTTT. Translating gives CAKSTGAQIGGNTEAFF.

The rearrangement links TRBV5-1 to TRBJ2-2; D remains unclear. CDR3 size: 14 residues. CDR1 SGHRS and CDR2 YFSETQ come from the germline V gene. Between the trimmed V and J ends, which lost 0 bases and 0 bases, there was a span of 3 bases. The CDR3: CASSLATNTGELFF. DNA of the CDR3: TGCGCCAGCAGCTTGGCCACGAACACCGGGGAGCTGTTTTTT.

This clone was picked up one time. The rearrangement links TRBV13 to TRBJ1-1; 9 positions match TRBD1. The ends lost 5 bases at V and 5 bases at J; junction bases unmatched: 3. The CDR3 runs 13 residues. CDR1 and CDR2 (germline): PRHDT, FYEKMQ (reference sequence). CDR3 protein: CASSRQGGTEAFF. CDR3 DNA sequence: TGTGCCAGCAGCAGACAGGGGGGGACTGAAGCTTTCTTT.